The TCR beta chain described here comes from a study of cytomegalovirus exposure and HLA in healthy donors. 60 Vbeta and 13 Jbeta primers were used in PCR. Sequenced by immunoSEQ multiplex PCR; TCRdb stores in-frame clones only, minus some. This sample has 100,000 to 150,000 clones, with 78% found just once. The ends were cut back, 5 bases at V and 0 bases at J, with 11 bases in the middle. The CDR3 runs 14 residues. Germline loops: CDR1 GTSNPN, CDR2 SVGIG (reference sequence). The chain joins TRBV30 to TRBJ1-5; D remains unclear. The sequencing sample was made of PBMCs. This receptor was taken from a man aged 30-40 years in good health and CMV-seropositive. CDR3 protein: CAWLTDYSNQPQHF. Written as DNA, the CDR3 is TGTGCCTGGTTAACAGACTATAGCAATCAGCCCCAGCATTTT.